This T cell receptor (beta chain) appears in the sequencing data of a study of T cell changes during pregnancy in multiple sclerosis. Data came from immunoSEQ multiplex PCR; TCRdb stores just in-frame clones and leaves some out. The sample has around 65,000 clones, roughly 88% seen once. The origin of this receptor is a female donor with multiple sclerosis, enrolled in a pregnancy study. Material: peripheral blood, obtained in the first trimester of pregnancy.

CDR3 bases: TGCAGCGTGTCCGGGACTAGCCTTAATGAGCAGTTCTTC. It yields the protein CSVSGTSLNEQFF. The chain couples TRBV29-1 to TRBJ2-1, with TRBD2 matching 9 bases. The CDR3 runs to 13 residues. The germline gives CDR1 SQVTM, CDR2 ANQGSEA. V was pared by 6 bases and J by 7 bases, with 7 bases of the junction left unmatched.